This is a list of T cell receptor beta chains from one sample in a study of T cell responses to AZD1222 COVID-19 vaccine. Clones were read by immunoSEQ multiplex PCR, and TCRdb kept only the in-frame ones, dropping some. The sample has around 140,000 clones, about 93% seen once; the top ten hold 4% to 5.5%. The material sequenced was peripheral blood, taken on day 0 of AZD1222 vaccination. The receptors were gathered from an adult in good health. Each CDR3 is given with its conserved first and last residue.

cdr3_length: 15
v_call: TRBV5-4
j_call: TRBJ1-1
cdr3_aa: CASSQDSRLNTEAFF

cdr3_length: 16
v_call: TRBV15
j_call: TRBJ2-3
cdr3_aa: CATSRDFLRTIHTQYF

cdr3_length: 17
v_call: TRBV15
j_call: TRBJ1-5
cdr3_aa: CATSRDVNLDANQPQHF

cdr3_length: 16
v_call: TRBV7-9
j_call: TRBJ2-3
cdr3_aa: CASSLVLAEDTDTQYF

cdr3_length: 16
v_call: TRBV7-9
j_call: TRBJ2-2
cdr3_aa: CASSFPDRENTGELFF

cdr3_length: 16
v_call: TRBV19
j_call: TRBJ2-3
cdr3_aa: CASSIPSEAGTDTQYF

cdr3_length: 16
v_call: TRBV7-9
j_call: TRBJ2-1
cdr3_aa: CASSPPGLAGYNEQFF

cdr3_length: 15
v_call: TRBV6-5
j_call: TRBJ1-4
cdr3_aa: CASSLQGAGNEKLFF

cdr3_length: 16
v_call: TRBV18
j_call: TRBJ1-2
cdr3_aa: CASSPGGGRRNYGYTF

cdr3_length: 14
v_call: TRBV5-4
j_call: TRBJ1-2
cdr3_aa: CASSSRDPNYGYTF

cdr3_length: 11
v_call: TRBV9
j_call: TRBJ1-2
cdr3_aa: CASSVPRGYTF

cdr3_length: 16
v_call: TRBV4-2
j_call: TRBJ2-3
cdr3_aa: CASSTGLAGDVDTQYF

cdr3_length: 12
v_call: TRBV11-3
j_call: TRBJ1-2
cdr3_aa: CASSPGQRGYTF

cdr3_length: 14
v_call: TRBV29-1
j_call: TRBJ2-7
cdr3_aa: CSVARSASSYEQYF

cdr3_length: 13
v_call: TRBV9
j_call: TRBJ2-5
cdr3_aa: CASSVSIRETQYF

cdr3_length: 19
v_call: TRBV2
j_call: TRBJ2-1
cdr3_aa: CASSVPIRPTSGSYNEQFF

cdr3_length: 14
v_call: TRBV23-1
j_call: TRBJ2-7
cdr3_aa: CASNRKSYSYEQYF

cdr3_length: 13
v_call: TRBV7-3
j_call: TRBJ1-1
cdr3_aa: CASSLDANTEAFF

cdr3_length: 16
v_call: TRBV7-9
j_call: TRBJ2-1
cdr3_aa: CASSSRASILRQEQFF

cdr3_length: 15
v_call: TRBV19
j_call: TRBJ2-7
cdr3_aa: CASSSSGLGRGEQYF

cdr3_length: 15
v_call: TRBV5-4
j_call: TRBJ2-1
cdr3_aa: CASSPGTTRWNEQFF

cdr3_length: 11
v_call: TRBV2
j_call: TRBJ1-1
cdr3_aa: CASRGGTEAFF

cdr3_length: 11
v_call: TRBV18
j_call: TRBJ1-1
cdr3_aa: CASSPGSGAFF

cdr3_length: 14
v_call: TRBV3-1/TRBV3-2
j_call: TRBJ1-5
cdr3_aa: CASSQAFSNQPQHF

cdr3_length: 15
v_call: TRBV28
j_call: TRBJ1-2
cdr3_aa: CASSALGGGDYGYTF

cdr3_length: 15
v_call: TRBV4-1
j_call: TRBJ2-7
cdr3_aa: CASSQAAGSGYEQYF

cdr3_length: 17
v_call: TRBV6-1
j_call: TRBJ2-3
cdr3_aa: CASSDLPGQGAADTQYF

cdr3_length: 15
v_call: TRBV4-3
j_call: TRBJ2-3
cdr3_aa: CASSQEGRVGDTQYF

cdr3_length: 15
v_call: TRBV18
j_call: TRBJ1-2
cdr3_aa: CASSPKSWGVSGYTF

cdr3_length: 12
v_call: TRBV28
j_call: TRBJ1-2
cdr3_aa: CASGDRIYGYTF

cdr3_length: 15
v_call: TRBV6-5
j_call: TRBJ1-5
cdr3_aa: CASSNSQGGNQPQHF

cdr3_length: 15
v_call: TRBV18
j_call: TRBJ2-1
cdr3_aa: CASSPSGGTYNEQFF

cdr3_length: 16
v_call: TRBV5-1
j_call: TRBJ2-3
cdr3_aa: CASSNGQGISTDTQYF

cdr3_length: 14
v_call: TRBV5-6
j_call: TRBJ1-2
cdr3_aa: CASSLQGASHGYTF

cdr3_length: 16
v_call: TRBV5-1
j_call: TRBJ2-2
cdr3_aa: CASSLAGTPYTGELFF

cdr3_length: 15
v_call: TRBV6-5
j_call: TRBJ2-1
cdr3_aa: CASSLAGGFLNEQFF

cdr3_length: 16
v_call: TRBV5-1
j_call: TRBJ1-2
cdr3_aa: CASSLPSLREVYGYTF

cdr3_length: 16
v_call: TRBV5-1
j_call: TRBJ2-3
cdr3_aa: CASSPVSGAITDTQYF

cdr3_length: 14
v_call: TRBV9
j_call: TRBJ1-1
cdr3_aa: CASSVKYGDAEAFF